These 20 T cell receptor beta chains originate from one sample sequenced in a study of cytomegalovirus exposure and HLA in healthy donors. Primers included in the PCR were 60 Vbeta and 13 Jbeta primers. Measured with immunoSEQ multiplex PCR; TCRdb has only the in-frame clones, and not every one. The sample yields some 150,000 clones, 80% to 90% seen once. The material sequenced was PBMCs. These receptor sequences come from a man aged 50 to 59 in good health and CMV-seropositive.

This chain links TRBV29-1 with TRBJ1-2; a weak D match, TRBD1 (5 bases). The CDR3 spans 13 residues. The V end lost 4 bases, the J end lost 4 bases, and 13 bases lay between the germline ends. Germline lookup yields CDR1 SQVTM and CDR2 ANQGSEA. The CDR3: CSVVGGDFYGYTF. CDR3 DNA sequence: TGCAGCGTTGTGGGGGGAGACTTCTATGGCTACACCTTC.

V is TRBV7-3 and J is TRBJ2-6, with TRBD2 matching 10 bases. V gave up 3 bases and J gave up 3 bases; unmatched junction bases: 8. The germline V gene has CDR1 SGHTA and CDR2 FQGTGA. The CDR3 contains 18 residues. The CDR3 reads CASSFRSGGAYGANVLTF. DNA for the CDR3: TGTGCCAGCAGCTTCAGAAGCGGGGGGGCGTATGGGGCCAACGTCCTGACTTTC.

This rearrangement joins TRBV28 to TRBJ1-6; D is possibly TRBD1 (5 bases). The CDR3 runs to 16 residues. Germline loops: CDR1 MDHEN, CDR2 SYDVKM. V was pared by 6 bases and J by 5 bases, with 17 bases between. The CDR3 DNA is TGTGCCAGCAGACCGAGGTGGGGGGAGGATAATTCACCCCTCCACTTT. Its protein is CASRPRWGEDNSPLHF.

This chain joins TRBV6-5 and TRBJ1-5; 11 bases map to TRBD1. Germline V lookup: CDR1 MNHEY, CDR2 SVGAGI. The CDR3 contains 15 residues. Unmatched junction bases numbered 6, after V lost 8 bases and J lost 3 bases. CDR3 protein: CASGRTGGTNQPQHF. In DNA form, the CDR3 reads TGTGCCAGCGGGAGGACAGGGGGCACCAATCAGCCCCAGCATTTT.

This clone was counted a single time. The rearrangement uses TRBV7-9 and TRBJ2-7; a possible D gene is TRBD1 (6 bases). The CDR3 consists of 14 residues. The germline CDR1 and CDR2 sequences are SEHNR and FQNEAQ (reference sequence). V was cut by 5 bases and J by 0 bases, with 11 bases left in between. CDR3 loop: CASSMDSSSYEQYF. The DNA for the CDR3 is TGTGCCAGCAGCATGGACAGTTCCTCCTACGAGCAGTACTTC.

This rearrangement joins TRBV6-5 to TRBJ2-7; 11 bases fit TRBD2. CDR1 and CDR2 from the germline V gene are MNHEY and SVGAGI. The CDR3 contains 14 residues. The V and J ends lost 5 bases and 3 bases, in that order; junction bases with no gene match: 3. The CDR3 sequence is CASSDGTSGYEQYF. The CDR3 bases are TGTGCCAGCAGTGACGGGACTAGCGGCTACGAGCAGTACTTC.

This rearrangement joins TRBV14 to TRBJ2-7; D is unclear. The V gene lost 0 bases and the J gene lost 0 bases, with 6 bases spanning the gap. The length of the CDR3 is 14 residues. From germline, CDR1 is SGHDN and CDR2 FVKESK. CDR3 amino acids: CASSQEGSSYEQYF. In DNA form, the CDR3 reads TGTGCCAGCAGCCAAGAGGGCAGCTCCTACGAGCAGTACTTC. The variable domain in full, with the rest retrieved from reference TRBV14 and TRBJ2-7, is EAGVTQFPSHSVIEKGQTVTLRCDPISGHDNLYWYRRVMGKEIKFLLHFVKESKQDESGMPNNRFLAERTGGTYSTLKVQPAELEDSGVYFCASSQEGSSYEQYFGPGTRLTVT.

The rearrangement joins TRBV5-6 to TRBJ1-3, with D possibly matching TRBD1 (5 bases). The CDR3 totals 16 residues. Germline-derived CDR1 and CDR2 are SGHDT and YYEEEE. Trimming left V 5 bases short and J 1 base short, with 16 bases between. Written as DNA, the CDR3 is TGTGCCAGCAGAAAGGAGGGGAAACCGTCTGGAAACACCATATATTTT. This gives the protein CASRKEGKPSGNTIYF.

This rearrangement joins TRBV28 to TRBJ1-4; 8 bases agree with TRBD1. The V gene's germline CDR1 is MDHEN and CDR2 SYDVKM. The junction had 6 bases not matched to a gene; V was cut back by 1 base and J by 8 bases. This CDR3 spans 15 amino acids. CDR3 protein: CASSLSTGVVEKLFF. In DNA form, the CDR3 reads TGTGCCAGCAGTTTATCGACAGGGGTTGTCGAAAAACTGTTTTTT.

A single count supports this clone. The chain links TRBV4-2 to TRBJ1-2; 9 positions agree with TRBD1. Germline loops: CDR1 LGHNA, CDR2 YNFKEQ. Germline trimming cut 6 bases from V and 4 bases from J; bases unmatched to any gene: 9. The CDR3 contains 15 residues. The CDR3 sequence: CASRQNRGLSYGYTF. Written as DNA, the CDR3 is TGTGCCAGCAGACAAAACAGGGGGCTTAGCTATGGCTACACCTTC.

This sequence joins TRBV5-1 and TRBJ2-1, with D possibly matching TRBD2 (6 bases). Trimming took 0 bases from V and 8 from J, leaving 12 bases between them. Germline loops: CDR1 SGHRS, CDR2 YFSETQ. CDR3 length equals 14 residues. In nucleotides, the CDR3 is TGCGCCAGCAGCTTGGCCTTTAGCGGAGATGAGCAGTTCTTC. Protein product: CASSLAFSGDEQFF.

With regard to this clone: The conserved phenylalanine or tryptophan normally closing the CDR3 is absent here, so this likely arose from a read error. The chain combines TRBV9 with TRBJ1-1; D might be TRBD1 (5 bases). Germline loops: CDR1 SGDLS, CDR2 YYNGEE. The CDR3 runs to 12 residues. Trimming pared 0 bases from V and 5 bases from J, leaving 5 bases between. The CDR3 is CASSVGGTEAFL. The CDR3 nucleotides read TGTGCCAGCAGCGTAGGGGGGACTGAAGCTTTCCTT.

This chain uses TRBV28 with TRBJ2-3; 13 bases match TRBD2. CDR1 and CDR2 (germline): MDHEN, SYDVKM. The CDR3 extends over 16 amino acids. V was clipped by 5 bases and J by 6 bases; unmatched bases: 8. The CDR3 here is CASSPGLAGSWDTQYF. The CDR3 coding sequence is TGTGCCAGCAGTCCGGGACTAGCGGGATCTTGGGATACGCAGTATTTT. The full variable domain, rest sourced from reference TRBV28 and TRBJ2-3, is DVKVTQSSRYLVKRTGEKVFLECVQDMDHENMFWYRQDPGLGLRLIYFSYDVKMKEKGDIPEGYSVSREKKERFSLILESASTNQTSMYLCASSPGLAGSWDTQYFGPGTRLTVL.

The J gene is TRBJ2-5, the V gene TRBV11-1, with a weak D call TRBD1 (5 bases). In germline, CDR1 is SGHAT, CDR2 FQDESV (reference sequence). The CDR3 extends over 14 amino acids. The ends were cut back, 6 bases at V and 3 bases at J, with 14 bases in the middle. The CDR3 sequence: CASSPNLGEETQYF. The CDR3 DNA follows: TGTGCCAGCAGTCCCAATCTAGGGGAAGAGACCCAGTACTTC.

The chain combines TRBV7-9 with TRBJ1-1; D gene uncertain. V lost 0 bases and J 5 bases, leaving 13 bases between the germline ends. Germline values: CDR1 SEHNR, CDR2 FQNEAQ (reference sequence). This CDR3 has 15 residues. The DNA of the CDR3 is TGTGCCAGCAGCTTAGCCGGGGTCGGGTGGACTGAAGCTTTCTTT. Its translation: CASSLAGVGWTEAFF.

The chain couples TRBV10-3 to TRBJ2-7; 8 bases are a match to TRBD1. The V gene's germline CDR1 is ENHRY and CDR2 SYGVKD. V gave up 5 bases and J gave up 4 bases; unmatched junction bases: 4. This CDR3 is built from 13 residues. Here the CDR3 DNA reads TGTGCCATCAGTTCAGGACAGGGTTACGAGCAGTACTTC. Protein: CAISSGQGYEQYF.

This clone was picked up a small number of times. The rearrangement uses TRBV6-5 and TRBJ1-5; no definite D call. V shed 10 bases and J shed 4 bases, with 14 bases lying between them. Germline V gene data show CDR1 as MNHEY and CDR2 as SVGAGI. This CDR3 is 13 amino acids long. Written as DNA, the CDR3 is TGTGCCATACGAGGTGGAGTTAATCAGCCCCAGCATTTT. Translation: CAIRGGVNQPQHF.

The rearrangement links TRBV7-9 to TRBJ1-3; no definite D call. From germline, CDR1 is SEHNR and CDR2 FQNEAQ (reference sequence). Trimming removed 2 bases from V and 4 bases from J, with 12 bases in between. The CDR3 has 15 amino acids. CDR3 residues: CASSLYPLEGNTIYF. DNA for the CDR3: TGTGCCAGCAGCTTATACCCCTTAGAAGGAAACACCATATATTTT. Full variable domain (rest looked up from reference TRBV7-9 and TRBJ1-3): DTGVSQNPRHKITKRGQNVTFRCDPISEHNRLYWYRQTLGQGPEFLTYFQNEAQLEKSRLLSDRFSAERPKGSFSTLEIQRTEQGDSAMYLCASSLYPLEGNTIYFGEGSWLTVV.

To note about this clone: One end of the junction is discordant with germline, which a read error may explain. CDR3 DNA: TGTTCCAGCAGCTTATCTGGACAGTACAATGAGCAGTTCTTC. Translation: CSSSLSGQYNEQFF. The chain couples TRBV7-9 to TRBJ2-1, with D perhaps matching TRBD1 (6 bases). Germline V gene lookup returns CDR1 SEHNR and CDR2 FQNEAQ (reference sequence). The CDR3 loop spans 14 amino acids.

The J gene is TRBJ2-1, the V gene TRBV9; D remains ambiguous. The CDR3 sequence is 16 residues long. Germline V gives CDR1 SGDLS, CDR2 YYNGEE. The germline V and J ends were trimmed by 1 base and 6 bases, with 17 bases remaining between them. The CDR3 DNA follows: TGTGCCAGCAGCGTATTTCCAGTTAGCTACCCCAATGAGCAGTTCTTC. Translated: CASSVFPVSYPNEQFF.